This T cell receptor beta chain appears in the sequencing data of a study of T-cell memory formation after mild COVID-19. Germline V lookup: CDR1 SGHTA, CDR2 FQGTGA. Trimming shortened V by 3 bases and J by 10 bases, and 13 bases separated the two germline ends. The CDR3 has 13 amino acids. It was 5'RACE with constant-segment primers that produced the TCR alpha and TCR beta cDNA libraries, which carried sample barcodes and UMIs. Each CDR3 protein is one row after TCRdb ran MiXCR on the 5' RACE reads. The sample has approximately 150,000 distinct CDR3 sequences; 15% to 20% are singletons. Study-wide points: Some clones that responded were present in memory (sampled pre-infection), which suggests cross-reactive memory joined.

On this clonotype: No antigen is known for it.

Sequences were obtained from PBMCs or a T cell subset sorted from them (not recorded which). V usage is TRBV7-3 and J usage is TRBJ2-1; D might be TRBD1 or TRBD2, each matching 6 bases. The source is an adult woman who had mild COVID-19 (a few samples of this study predate the infection). Cell type and time point are not known. The CDR3 DNA sequence: TGTGCCAGCAGCTTTCCGGGGGCGCAGGAGCAGTTCTTC. Translated: CASSFPGAQEQFF.